These 19 T cell receptor beta chains were sequenced from one sample in a study of blood T cell repertoires in COVID-19. The method was immunoSEQ multiplex PCR; TCRdb's version includes in-frame clones alone and lacks a portion of them. Of under 450,000 clones listed, about nine tenths are singletons. Sequenced sample: peripheral blood. The receptors were sampled from a woman between 50 and 59 years old with COVID-19, enrolled during active disease.

The chain employs TRBV30 and TRBJ1-6; a weak D match, TRBD1 (5 bases). The CDR3 is made up of 13 amino acids. Trimming took off 5 bases at V and 7 bases at J, with 12 bases between the two ends. CDR1 and CDR2 (germline): GTSNPN, SVGIG (reference sequence). Here the CDR3 reads CAWQGSPNSPLHF. CDR3 nucleotides: TGTGCCTGGCAGGGATCCCCCAATTCACCCCTCCACTTT.

This clone was counted only a few times. The V gene is TRBV7-9, the J gene TRBJ1-1; D gene uncertain. The germline CDR1 and CDR2 sequences are SEHNR and FQNEAQ (reference sequence). The CDR3 is made up of 13 amino acids. Trimming shortened V by 5 bases and J by 3 bases, and 10 bases separated the two germline ends. CDR3 protein: CASSRMEDTEAFF. Here the CDR3 DNA reads TGTGCCAGCAGCCGCATGGAGGACACTGAAGCTTTCTTT. Full variable domain (missing parts from reference TRBV7-9 and TRBJ1-1): DTGVSQNPRHKITKRGQNVTFRCDPISEHNRLYWYRQTLGQGPEFLTYFQNEAQLEKSRLLSDRFSAERPKGSFSTLEIQRTEQGDSAMYLCASSRMEDTEAFFGQGTRLTVV.

The gene calls are TRBV25-1 and TRBJ1-2; D perhaps matches TRBD1 (5 bases). Trimming shortened V by 6 bases and J by 7 bases, and 15 bases separated the two germline ends. The CDR3 covers 13 residues. Germline V gene data show CDR1 as MGHDK and CDR2 as SYGVNS. The CDR3 region is CASSPGGGLGYTF. CDR3 sequence (DNA): TGTGCCAGCAGCCCTGGGGGGGGACTTGGCTACACCTTC.

This clone was recorded only once. CDR3: CASSPTGDGNTIYF. The CDR3, as DNA: TGTGCCAGCAGTCCGACAGGGGATGGAAACACCATATATTTT. The gene calls are TRBV28 and TRBJ1-3, with 8 positions matching TRBD1. The CDR3 is 14 residues long. Germline trimming cut 5 bases from V and 3 bases from J; bases unmatched to any gene: 3. CDR1 MDHEN and CDR2 SYDVKM come from the germline V gene. Using reference TRBV28 and TRBJ1-3 for the parts outside the CDR3, the full variable domain is DVKVTQSSRYLVKRTGEKVFLECVQDMDHENMFWYRQDPGLGLRLIYFSYDVKMKEKGDIPEGYSVSREKKERFSLILESASTNQTSMYLCASSPTGDGNTIYFGEGSWLTVV.

The chain links TRBV12-3 or TRBV12-4 to TRBJ1-2; D is unresolved. The V end was cut by 2 bases, the J end by 14 bases, with 18 bases between. The CDR3 runs to 13 residues. The CDR3 bases are TGTGCCAGCAGTTTATCAGAGACTCGCCAAGCAACCTTC. This codes for CASSLSETRQATF.

The V gene is TRBV28, the J gene TRBJ1-5; TRBD1 matches at 7 bases. This CDR3 has 16 amino acids. Per germline, CDR1 MDHEN and CDR2 SYDVKM. V lost 8 bases, J lost 9 bases, and 19 bases stayed unmatched. CDR3 amino acids: CASRDLGQGQIGPQHF. The CDR3 coding sequence is TGTGCCAGCCGAGACTTGGGGCAGGGACAGATAGGGCCCCAGCATTTT.

This clone has just one count. The CDR3 DNA reads TGTGCCAGCTCACCGGGCGGGGGGCCTAATGAGCAGTTCTTC. Its translation is CASSPGGGPNEQFF. The chain carries TRBV18 and TRBJ2-1; 8 bases are shared with TRBD2. Germline V gene lookup returns CDR1 KGHSH and CDR2 LQKENI. The CDR3 loop spans 14 amino acids. The trim removed 3 bases at V and 7 bases at J, leaving 5 bases unmatched. The complete variable domain, with remaining parts taken from reference TRBV18 and TRBJ2-1, reads NAGVMQNPRHLVRRRGQEARLRCSPMKGHSHVYWYRQLPEEGLKFMVYLQKENIIDESGMPKERFSAEFPKEGPSILRIQQVVRGDSAAYFCASSPGGGPNEQFFGPGTRLTVL.

This rearrangement joins TRBV29-1 to TRBJ2-2; no firm D call. With 3 bases removed from V and 1 base from J, the gap between germline ends came to 6 bases. Germline V gene data show CDR1 as SQVTM and CDR2 as ANQGSEA. CDR3 size: 13 residues. CDR3 amino acids: CSVDRMNTGELFF. The CDR3, as DNA: TGCAGCGTTGACAGGATGAACACCGGGGAGCTGTTTTTT.

V and J are TRBV6-5 and TRBJ1-2, with 7 bases aligning to TRBD1. The V segment lost 7 bases and the J segment 4 bases; nucleotides outside the gene matches: 12. Germline-derived CDR1 and CDR2 are MNHEY and SVGAGI. The CDR3 consists of 15 residues. The CDR3 sequence is CASTLRGPVGYGYTF. The CDR3, as DNA: TGTGCCAGCACCTTAAGGGGGCCTGTTGGCTATGGCTACACCTTC.

This chain joins TRBV4-2 and TRBJ2-1; no clear D gene. This CDR3 comprises 13 residues. Per germline, CDR1 LGHNA and CDR2 YNFKEQ. V lost 0 bases, J lost 5 bases, and 5 bases lay in between. The CDR3 DNA sequence: TGTGCCAGCAGCCAAGATCTCGACAATGAGCAGTTCTTC. Protein product: CASSQDLDNEQFF.

The V call is TRBV5-6, the J call TRBJ2-3, with D possibly TRBD1 on 5 matching bases. Per the germline V gene, CDR1 is SGHDT and CDR2 is YYEEEE. The CDR3 spans 16 residues. V lost 3 bases to trimming and J lost 2 bases, with 16 bases between them. CDR3 residues: CASSSWGSTITDTQYF. Here the CDR3 DNA reads TGTGCCAGCAGCTCCTGGGGCAGCACCATCACAGATACGCAGTATTTT.

The rearrangement uses TRBV18 and TRBJ1-2; D unclear. Germline V lookup: CDR1 KGHSH, CDR2 LQKENI. CDR3 size: 12 residues. Trimming stripped 1 base from V and 7 bases from J, with 7 bases between. As DNA, the CDR3 is TGTGCCAGCTCACCACTCTCTAGTGGCTACACCTTC. The encoded protein is CASSPLSSGYTF.

This clone was seen once. The V and J genes are TRBV5-6 and TRBJ1-1; possibly TRBD1 for D (5 bases). This CDR3 region has 13 residues. Germline V CDR1 and CDR2: SGHDT, YYEEEE. The ends were cut back, 3 bases at V and 8 bases at J, with 14 bases in the middle. The CDR3 protein is CASSSGGTREAFF. CDR3 DNA sequence: TGTGCCAGCAGCTCCGGGGGGACCAGAGAAGCTTTCTTT.

CDR3 DNA: TGTGCCAGCAGTTACATCCGGGGTGAAGCTTTCTTT. Translating gives CASSYIRGEAFF. The rearrangement links TRBV6-5 to TRBJ1-1; D is undetermined. Germline values: CDR1 MNHEY, CDR2 SVGAGI. The length of the CDR3 is 12 residues. Trimming took off 2 bases at V and 7 bases at J, with 8 bases between the two ends.

The rearrangement joins TRBV7-9 to TRBJ1-2; possible D gene TRBD1, 5 bases. With 5 bases removed from V and 3 bases from J, the gap between germline ends came to 16 bases. Looked up from germline, CDR1 is SEHNR and CDR2 is FQNEAQ (reference sequence). This CDR3 contains 15 residues. The CDR3, as DNA: TGTGCCAGCAGCCGCCCCTCAGGGCTTCACTATGGCTACACCTTC. It encodes CASSRPSGLHYGYTF.

The chain couples TRBV21-1 to TRBJ1-1; the tabulated D call, TRBD1, remains unverified against the DNA. TRBV21-1 is listed as a pseudogene. The CDR3 length is 18 residues. The CDR3 is CASSKALCRDRVNTEAFF. The CDR3 nucleotides are TGTGCCAGCAGCAAAGCGCTTTGTCGGGACAGGGTGAACACTGAAGCTTTCTTT.

This sequence joins TRBV30 and TRBJ2-2; 7 bases align to TRBD2. Germline V gene sequence: CDR1 GTSNPN, CDR2 SVGIG (reference sequence). V shed 2 bases, J shed 4 bases, and the junction held 7 bases outside the gene matches. The CDR3 totals 15 residues. The CDR3 coding sequence is TGTGCCTGGAGTTCAGTTGCGGGGGTCACCGGGGAGCTGTTTTTT. Encoded protein: CAWSSVAGVTGELFF.

The chain couples TRBV25-1 to TRBJ2-7; 9 bases fit TRBD1. Germline CDR1 reads MGHDK; CDR2 reads SYGVNS. This CDR3 has 14 amino acids. The V and J ends lost 6 bases and 2 bases, in that order; junction bases with no gene match: 5. The CDR3 loop reads CASRSDRGAYEQYF. The CDR3 coding sequence is TGTGCCAGCAGATCGGACAGGGGCGCCTACGAGCAGTACTTC.

In this sample, this clone turned up once. This chain joins TRBV5-4 and TRBJ1-2; D unresolved. The ends were cut back, 5 bases at V and 8 bases at J, with 16 bases in the middle. Germline V gene lookup returns CDR1 SGHNT and CDR2 YYREEE (reference sequence). CDR3 size: 13 residues. For the CDR3, the DNA is TGTGCCAGCAGTCAGGCTCGGGCTAGCGGCTACACCTTC. Translated, it gives CASSQARASGYTF.